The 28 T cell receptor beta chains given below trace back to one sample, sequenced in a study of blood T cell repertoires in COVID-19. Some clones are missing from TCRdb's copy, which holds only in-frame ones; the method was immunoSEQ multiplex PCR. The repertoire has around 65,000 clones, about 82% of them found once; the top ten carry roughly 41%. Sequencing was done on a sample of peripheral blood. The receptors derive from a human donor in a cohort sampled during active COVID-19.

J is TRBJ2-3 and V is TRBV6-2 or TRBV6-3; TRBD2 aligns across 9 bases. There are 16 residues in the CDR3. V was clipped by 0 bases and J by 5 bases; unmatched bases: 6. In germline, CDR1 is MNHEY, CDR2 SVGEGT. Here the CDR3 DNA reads TGTGCCAGCAGTTACTCCCGTAGCGGGGGTCGAGATACGCAGTATTTT. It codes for CASSYSRSGGRDTQYF.

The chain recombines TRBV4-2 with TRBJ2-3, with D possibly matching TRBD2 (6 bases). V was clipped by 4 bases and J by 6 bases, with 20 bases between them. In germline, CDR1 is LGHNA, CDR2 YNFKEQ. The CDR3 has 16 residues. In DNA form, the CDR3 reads TGTGCCAGCAGCCCCAATACAGCGGGCGTTGGGGATACGCAGTATTTT. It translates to CASSPNTAGVGDTQYF.

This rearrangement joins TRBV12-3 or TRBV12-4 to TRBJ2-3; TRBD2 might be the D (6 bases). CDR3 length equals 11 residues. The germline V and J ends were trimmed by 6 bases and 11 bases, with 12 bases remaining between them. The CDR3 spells CASSQNGGQYF. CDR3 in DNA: TGTGCCAGCAGCCAGAACGGGGGGCAGTATTTT.

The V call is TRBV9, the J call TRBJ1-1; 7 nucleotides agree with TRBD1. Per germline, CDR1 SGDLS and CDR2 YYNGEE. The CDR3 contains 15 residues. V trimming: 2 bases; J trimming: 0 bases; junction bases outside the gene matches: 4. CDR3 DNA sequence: TGTGCCAGCAGCGTTTCGACAGGGTTGAACACTGAAGCTTTCTTT. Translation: CASSVSTGLNTEAFF.

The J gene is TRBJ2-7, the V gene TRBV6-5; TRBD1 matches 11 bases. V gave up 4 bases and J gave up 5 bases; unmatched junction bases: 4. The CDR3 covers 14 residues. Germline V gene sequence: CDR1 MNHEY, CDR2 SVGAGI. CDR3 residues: CASSFQGQGDEQYF. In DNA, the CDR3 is TGTGCCAGCAGTTTCCAGGGACAGGGGGACGAGCAGTACTTC.

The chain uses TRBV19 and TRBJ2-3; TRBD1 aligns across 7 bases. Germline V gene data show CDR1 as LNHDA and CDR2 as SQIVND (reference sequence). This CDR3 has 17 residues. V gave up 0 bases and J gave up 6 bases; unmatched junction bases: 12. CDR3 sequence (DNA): TGTGCCAGTAGTATAGATTCCGGGACAGTTTGGGCGGATACGCAGTATTTT. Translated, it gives CASSIDSGTVWADTQYF.

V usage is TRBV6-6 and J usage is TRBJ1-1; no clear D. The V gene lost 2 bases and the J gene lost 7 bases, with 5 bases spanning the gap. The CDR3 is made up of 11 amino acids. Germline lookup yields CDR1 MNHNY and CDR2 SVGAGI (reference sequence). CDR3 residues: CASSYKSEAFF. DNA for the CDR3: TGTGCCAGCAGTTACAAGAGTGAAGCTTTCTTT.

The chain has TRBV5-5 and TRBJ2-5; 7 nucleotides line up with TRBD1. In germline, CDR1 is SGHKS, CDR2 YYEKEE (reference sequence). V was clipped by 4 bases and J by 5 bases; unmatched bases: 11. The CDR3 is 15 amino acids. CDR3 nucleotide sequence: TGTGCCAGCAGCAAAGGGACAGCCGTTGGGGAGACCCAGTACTTC. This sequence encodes CASSKGTAVGETQYF.

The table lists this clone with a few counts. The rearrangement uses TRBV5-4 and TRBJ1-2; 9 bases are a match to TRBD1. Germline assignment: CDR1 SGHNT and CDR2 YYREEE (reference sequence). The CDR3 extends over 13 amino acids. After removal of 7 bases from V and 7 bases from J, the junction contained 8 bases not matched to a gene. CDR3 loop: CASRGDRVSGYTF. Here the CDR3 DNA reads TGTGCCAGCCGCGGGGACAGGGTTTCTGGCTACACCTTC.

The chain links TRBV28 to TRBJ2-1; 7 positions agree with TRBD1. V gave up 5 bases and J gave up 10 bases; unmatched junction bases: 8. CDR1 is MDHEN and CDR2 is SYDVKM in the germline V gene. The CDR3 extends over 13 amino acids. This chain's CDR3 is CASSTTGRWEQFF. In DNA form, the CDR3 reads TGTGCCAGCAGTACGACAGGGCGGTGGGAGCAGTTCTTC.

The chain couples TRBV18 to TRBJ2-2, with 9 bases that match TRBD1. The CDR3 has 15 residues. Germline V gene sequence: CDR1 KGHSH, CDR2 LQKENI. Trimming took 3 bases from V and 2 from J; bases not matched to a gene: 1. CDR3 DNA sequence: TGTGCCAGCTCACCGGGACAGGGAAACACCGGGGAGCTGTTTTTT. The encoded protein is CASSPGQGNTGELFF.

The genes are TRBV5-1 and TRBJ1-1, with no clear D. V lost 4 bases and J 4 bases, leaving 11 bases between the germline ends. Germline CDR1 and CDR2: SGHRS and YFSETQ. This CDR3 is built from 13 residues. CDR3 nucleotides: TGCGCCAGCAGCCTTCCGGGGTTCACTGAAGCTTTCTTT. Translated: CASSLPGFTEAFF.

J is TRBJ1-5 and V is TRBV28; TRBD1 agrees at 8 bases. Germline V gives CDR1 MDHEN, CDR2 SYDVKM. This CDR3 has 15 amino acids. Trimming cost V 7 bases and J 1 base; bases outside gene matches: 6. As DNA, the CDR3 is TGTGCCAGCATCCTACAGGGGGGAAGCAATCAGCCCCAGCATTTT. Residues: CASILQGGSNQPQHF.

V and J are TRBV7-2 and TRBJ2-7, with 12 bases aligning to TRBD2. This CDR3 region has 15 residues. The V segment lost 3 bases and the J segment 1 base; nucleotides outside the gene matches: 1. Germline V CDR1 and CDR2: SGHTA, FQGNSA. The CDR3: CASSFGLAGSYEQYF. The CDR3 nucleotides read TGTGCCAGCAGCTTTGGACTAGCGGGGTCCTACGAGCAGTACTTC.

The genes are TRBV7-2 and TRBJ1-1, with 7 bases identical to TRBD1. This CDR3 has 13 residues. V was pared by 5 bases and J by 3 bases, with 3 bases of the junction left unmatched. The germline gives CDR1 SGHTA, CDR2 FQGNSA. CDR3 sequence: CASSRQGYTEAFF. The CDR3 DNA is TGTGCCAGCAGCCGACAGGGCTACACTGAAGCTTTCTTT.

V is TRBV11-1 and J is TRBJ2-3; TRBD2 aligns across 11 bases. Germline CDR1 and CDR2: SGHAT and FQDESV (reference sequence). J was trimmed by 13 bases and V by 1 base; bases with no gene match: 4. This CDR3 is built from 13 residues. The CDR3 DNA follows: TGTGCCAGCAGCTTAGGACCGGGACTAGCGGAGTATTTT. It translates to CASSLGPGLAEYF.

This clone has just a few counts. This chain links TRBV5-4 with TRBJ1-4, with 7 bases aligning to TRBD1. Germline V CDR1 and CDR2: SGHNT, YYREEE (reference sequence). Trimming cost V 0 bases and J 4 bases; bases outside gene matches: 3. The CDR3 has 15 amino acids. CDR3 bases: TGTGCCAGCAGCTTGGAAGGGGGCCTTAATGAAAAACTGTTTTTT. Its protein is CASSLEGGLNEKLFF.

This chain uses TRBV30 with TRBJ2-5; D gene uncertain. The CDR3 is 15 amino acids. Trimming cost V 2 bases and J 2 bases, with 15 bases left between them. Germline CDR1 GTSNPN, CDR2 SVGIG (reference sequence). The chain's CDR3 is CAWSLSAIPQETQYF. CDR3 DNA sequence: TGTGCCTGGAGTTTATCAGCGATCCCACAAGAGACCCAGTACTTC.

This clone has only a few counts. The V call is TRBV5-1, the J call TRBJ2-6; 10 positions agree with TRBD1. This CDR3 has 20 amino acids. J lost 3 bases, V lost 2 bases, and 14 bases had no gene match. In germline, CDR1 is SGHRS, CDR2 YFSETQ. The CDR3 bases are TGCGCCAGCAGCTTCGGGCGGTGGGGACAGGGGTTTGTTGGGGCCAACGTCCTGACTTTC. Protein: CASSFGRWGQGFVGANVLTF.

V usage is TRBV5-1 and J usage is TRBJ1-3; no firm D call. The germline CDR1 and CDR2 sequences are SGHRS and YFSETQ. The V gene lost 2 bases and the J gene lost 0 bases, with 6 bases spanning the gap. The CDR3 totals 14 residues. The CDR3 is CASSLAASGNTIYF. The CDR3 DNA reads TGCGCCAGCAGCTTAGCTGCCTCTGGAAACACCATATATTTT.

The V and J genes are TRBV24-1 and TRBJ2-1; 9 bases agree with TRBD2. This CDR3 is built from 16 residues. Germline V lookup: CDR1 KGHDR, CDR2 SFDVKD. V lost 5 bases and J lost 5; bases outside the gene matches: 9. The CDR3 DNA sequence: TGTGCCACCAGTGGGAACCAGCGGGGGGCGGACAATGAGCAGTTCTTC. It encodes CATSGNQRGADNEQFF.

CDR3 nucleotides: TGTGCCAGCTCACCCCAGGAAAATAATTCACCCCTCCACTTT. This sequence encodes CASSPQENNSPLHF. The chain joins TRBV18 to TRBJ1-6; the D is unclear. The CDR3 consists of 14 residues. CDR1 is KGHSH and CDR2 is LQKENI in the germline V gene. V was trimmed by 3 bases and J by 5 bases, leaving 8 bases between them.

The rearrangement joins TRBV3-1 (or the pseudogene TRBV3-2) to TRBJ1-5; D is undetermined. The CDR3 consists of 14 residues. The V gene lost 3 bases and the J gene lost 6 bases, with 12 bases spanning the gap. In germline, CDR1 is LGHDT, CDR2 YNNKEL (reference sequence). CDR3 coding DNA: TGTGCCAGCAGCCATCACCGGGAGGGTCAGCCCCAGCATTTT. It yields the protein CASSHHREGQPQHF.

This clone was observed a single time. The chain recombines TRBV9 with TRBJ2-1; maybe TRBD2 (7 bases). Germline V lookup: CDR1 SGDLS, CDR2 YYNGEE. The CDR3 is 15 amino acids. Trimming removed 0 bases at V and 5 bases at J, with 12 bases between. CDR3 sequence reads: CASSVVGRGHNEQFF. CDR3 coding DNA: TGTGCCAGCAGCGTAGTTGGGCGGGGGCACAATGAGCAGTTCTTC.

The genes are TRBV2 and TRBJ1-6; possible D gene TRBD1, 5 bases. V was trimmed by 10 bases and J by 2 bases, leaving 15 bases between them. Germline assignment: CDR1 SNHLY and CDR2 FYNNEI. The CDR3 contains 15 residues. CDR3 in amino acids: CATREEGTYNSPLHF. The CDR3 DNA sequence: TGTGCCACCCGGGAGGAGGGGACCTATAATTCACCCCTCCACTTT.

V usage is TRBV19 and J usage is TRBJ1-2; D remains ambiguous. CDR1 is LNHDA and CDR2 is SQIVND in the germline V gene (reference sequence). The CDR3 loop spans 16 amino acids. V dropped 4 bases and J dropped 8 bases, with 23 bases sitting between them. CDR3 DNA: TGTGCCAGTAGTACAGACCGCTTAGGGAGGCCTTGGGGCTACACCTTC. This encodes CASSTDRLGRPWGYTF.

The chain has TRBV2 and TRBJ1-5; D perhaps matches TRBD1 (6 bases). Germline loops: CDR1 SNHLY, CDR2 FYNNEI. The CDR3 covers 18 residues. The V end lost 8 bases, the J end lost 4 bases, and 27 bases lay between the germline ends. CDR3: CASSWGTRRSNENQPQHF. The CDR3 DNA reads TGTGCCAGCTCTTGGGGGACAAGGAGAAGTAATGAGAATCAGCCCCAGCATTTT.

The CDR3, as DNA: TGTGCCACCAGCAGGACAGGACAAGAGACCCAGTACTTC. Its protein is CATSRTGQETQYF. The chain joins TRBV15 to TRBJ2-5, with a tentative D call TRBD1 (6 bases). The CDR3 is 13 residues long. Germline CDR1 LNHNV, CDR2 YYDKDF (reference sequence). The V end lost 3 bases, the J end lost 2 bases, and 7 bases lay between the germline ends.